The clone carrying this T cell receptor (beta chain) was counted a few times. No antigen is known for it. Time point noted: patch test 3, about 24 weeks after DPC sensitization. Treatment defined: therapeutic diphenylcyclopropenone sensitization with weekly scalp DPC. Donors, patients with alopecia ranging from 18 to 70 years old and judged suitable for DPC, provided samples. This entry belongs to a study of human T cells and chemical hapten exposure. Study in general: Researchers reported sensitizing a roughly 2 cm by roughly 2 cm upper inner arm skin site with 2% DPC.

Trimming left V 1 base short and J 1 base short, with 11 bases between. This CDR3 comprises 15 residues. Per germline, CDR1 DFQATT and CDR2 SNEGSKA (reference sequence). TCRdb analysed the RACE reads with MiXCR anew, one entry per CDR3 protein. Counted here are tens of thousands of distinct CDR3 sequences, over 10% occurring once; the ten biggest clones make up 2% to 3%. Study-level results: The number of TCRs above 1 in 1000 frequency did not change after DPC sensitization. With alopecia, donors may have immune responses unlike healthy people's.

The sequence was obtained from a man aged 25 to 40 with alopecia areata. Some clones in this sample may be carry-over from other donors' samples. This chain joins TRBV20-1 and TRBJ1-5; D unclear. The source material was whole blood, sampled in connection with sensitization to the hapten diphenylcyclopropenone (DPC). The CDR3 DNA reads TGCAGTGCTAGAGTTTGGGCAGGAAGCAATCAGCCCCAGCATTTT. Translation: CSARVWAGSNQPQHF.